What follows is one T cell receptor beta chain and its context. The source of the sample is a study of cytomegalovirus exposure and HLA in healthy donors. PCR primers comprised 60 Vbeta and 13 Jbeta primers. Data came from immunoSEQ multiplex PCR; TCRdb stores just in-frame clones and leaves some out. The table has 150,000 to 180,000 clones, over 70% seen once. The V end lost 6 bases, the J end lost 4 bases, and 10 bases lay between the germline ends. Per the germline V gene, CDR1 is ENHRY and CDR2 is SYGVKD. This CDR3 spans 13 amino acids. The receptor comes from a man under 40 in good health and CMV-seropositive. Sequencing was performed on PBMCs. V is TRBV10-3 and J is TRBJ1-5; D call uncertain. The CDR3 loop is CAIRDSGNQPQHF. Here the CDR3 DNA reads TGTGCCATCAGGGACTCCGGGAATCAGCCCCAGCATTTT.